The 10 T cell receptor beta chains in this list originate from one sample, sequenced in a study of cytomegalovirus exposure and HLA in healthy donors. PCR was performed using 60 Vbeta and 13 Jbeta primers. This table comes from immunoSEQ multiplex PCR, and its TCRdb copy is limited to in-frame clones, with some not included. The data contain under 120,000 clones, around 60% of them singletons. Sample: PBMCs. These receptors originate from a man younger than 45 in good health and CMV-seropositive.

The CDR3 DNA reads TGTGCCAGCAGCCGGACAGCGAACACCGGGGAGCTGTTTTTT. Translation gives CASSRTANTGELFF. J is TRBJ2-2 and V is TRBV5-6, with D possibly matching TRBD1 (6 bases). The CDR3 loop spans 14 amino acids. V lost 4 bases and J 0 bases, leaving 7 bases between the germline ends. CDR1 is SGHDT and CDR2 is YYEEEE in the germline V gene.

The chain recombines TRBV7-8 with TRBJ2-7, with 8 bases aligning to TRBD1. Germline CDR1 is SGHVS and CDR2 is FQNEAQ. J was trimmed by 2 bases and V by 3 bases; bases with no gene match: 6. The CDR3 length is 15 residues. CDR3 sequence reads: CASSFGQGNTYEQYF. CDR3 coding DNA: TGTGCCAGCAGCTTCGGACAGGGAAACACCTACGAGCAGTACTTC.

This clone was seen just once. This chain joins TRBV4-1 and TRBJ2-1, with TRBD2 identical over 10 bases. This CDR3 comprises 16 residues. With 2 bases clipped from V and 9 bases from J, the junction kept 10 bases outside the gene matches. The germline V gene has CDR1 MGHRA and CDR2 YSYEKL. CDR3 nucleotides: TGCGCCAGCAGCCAAAGAAGCGGGGGGGTAATCCGTGAGCAGTTCTTC. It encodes CASSQRSGGVIREQFF.

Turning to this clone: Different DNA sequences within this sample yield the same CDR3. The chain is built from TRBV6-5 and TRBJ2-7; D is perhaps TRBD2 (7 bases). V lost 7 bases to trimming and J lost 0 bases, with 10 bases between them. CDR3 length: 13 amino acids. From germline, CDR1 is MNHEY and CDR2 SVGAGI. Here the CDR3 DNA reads TGTGCCAGCAAGGGGGGGAGCTCCTACGAGCAGTACTTC. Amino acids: CASKGGSSYEQYF.

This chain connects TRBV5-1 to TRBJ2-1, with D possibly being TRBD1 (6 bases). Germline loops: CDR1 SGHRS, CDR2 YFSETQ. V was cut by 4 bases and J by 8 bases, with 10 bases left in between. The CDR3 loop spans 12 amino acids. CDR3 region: CASSIQGDEQFF. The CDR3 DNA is TGCGCCAGCAGCATACAGGGCGATGAGCAGTTCTTC.

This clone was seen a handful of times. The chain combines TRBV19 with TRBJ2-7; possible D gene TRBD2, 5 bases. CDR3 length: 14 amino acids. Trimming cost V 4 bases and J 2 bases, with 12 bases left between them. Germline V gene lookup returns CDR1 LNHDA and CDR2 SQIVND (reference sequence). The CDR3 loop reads CASSTDGLPYEQYF. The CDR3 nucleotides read TGTGCCAGTAGTACCGATGGACTGCCCTACGAGCAGTACTTC.

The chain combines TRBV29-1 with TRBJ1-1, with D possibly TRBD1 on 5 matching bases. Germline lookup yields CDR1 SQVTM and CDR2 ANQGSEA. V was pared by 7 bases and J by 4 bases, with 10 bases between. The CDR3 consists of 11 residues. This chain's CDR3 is CSGIGGTEAFF. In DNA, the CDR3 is TGCAGCGGCATCGGGGGCACTGAAGCTTTCTTT.

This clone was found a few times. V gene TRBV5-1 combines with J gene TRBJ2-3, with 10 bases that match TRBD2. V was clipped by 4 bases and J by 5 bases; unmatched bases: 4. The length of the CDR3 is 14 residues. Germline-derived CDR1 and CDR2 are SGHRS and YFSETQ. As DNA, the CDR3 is TGCGCCAGCAGCACCACTAGCGGGGTAGATACGCAGTATTTT. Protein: CASSTTSGVDTQYF. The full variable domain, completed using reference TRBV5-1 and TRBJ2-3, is KAGVTQTPRYLIKTRGQQVTLSCSPISGHRSVSWYQQTPGQGLQFLFEYFSETQRNKGNFPGRFSGRQFSNSRSEMNVSTLELGDSALYLCASSTTSGVDTQYFGPGTRLTVL.

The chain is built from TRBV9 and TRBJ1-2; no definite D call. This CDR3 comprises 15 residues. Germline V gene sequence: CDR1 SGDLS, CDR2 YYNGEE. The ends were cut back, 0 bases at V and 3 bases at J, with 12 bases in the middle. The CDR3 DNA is TGTGCCAGCAGCGTAGGCTCCTCCGGGGACTATGGCTACACCTTC. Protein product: CASSVGSSGDYGYTF.

CDR3 loop: CASSISSAGRSNYGYTF. CDR3 DNA: TGTGCCAGTAGTATTTCGTCGGCGGGCCGATCTAACTATGGCTACACCTTC. The J gene is TRBJ1-2, the V gene TRBV19; D call uncertain. CDR1 is LNHDA and CDR2 is SQIVND in the germline V gene (reference sequence). The CDR3 totals 17 residues. V lost 3 bases and J lost 0, with 17 bases in between.